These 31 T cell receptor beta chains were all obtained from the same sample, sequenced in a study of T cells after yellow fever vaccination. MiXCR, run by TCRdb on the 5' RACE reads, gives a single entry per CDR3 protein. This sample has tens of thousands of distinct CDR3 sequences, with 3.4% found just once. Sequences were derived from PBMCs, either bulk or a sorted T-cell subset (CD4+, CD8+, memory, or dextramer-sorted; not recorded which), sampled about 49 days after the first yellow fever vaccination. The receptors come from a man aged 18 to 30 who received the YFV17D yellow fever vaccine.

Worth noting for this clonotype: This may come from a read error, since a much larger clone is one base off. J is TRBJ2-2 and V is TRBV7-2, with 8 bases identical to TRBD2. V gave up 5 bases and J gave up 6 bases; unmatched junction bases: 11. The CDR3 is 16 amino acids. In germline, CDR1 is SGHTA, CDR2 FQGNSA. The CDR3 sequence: CTSSPPGAGDPGELFF. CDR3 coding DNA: TGTACCAGCAGCCCTCCGGGAGCGGGGGACCCCGGGGAGCTGTTTTTT.

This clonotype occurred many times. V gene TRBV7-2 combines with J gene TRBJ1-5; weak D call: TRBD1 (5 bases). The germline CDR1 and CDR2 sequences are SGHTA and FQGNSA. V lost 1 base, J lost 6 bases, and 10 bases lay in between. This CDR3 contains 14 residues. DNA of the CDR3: TGTGCCAGCAGCTTAGGGGCAGGGCGTCAGCCCCAGCATTTT. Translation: CASSLGAGRQPQHF. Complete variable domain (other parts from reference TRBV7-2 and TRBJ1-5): GAGVSQSPSNKVTEKGKDVELRCDPISGHTALYWYRQSLGQGLEFLIYFQGNSAPDKSGLPSDRFSAERTGGSVSTLTIQRTQQEDSAVYLCASSLGAGRQPQHFGDGTRLSIL.

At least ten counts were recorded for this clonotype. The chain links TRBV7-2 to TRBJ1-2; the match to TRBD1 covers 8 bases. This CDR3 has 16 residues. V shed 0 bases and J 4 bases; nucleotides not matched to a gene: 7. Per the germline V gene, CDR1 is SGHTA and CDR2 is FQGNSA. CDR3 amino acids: CASSLARTGKTYGYTF. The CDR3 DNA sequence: TGTGCCAGCAGCTTAGCCCGGACAGGGAAGACCTATGGCTACACCTTC.

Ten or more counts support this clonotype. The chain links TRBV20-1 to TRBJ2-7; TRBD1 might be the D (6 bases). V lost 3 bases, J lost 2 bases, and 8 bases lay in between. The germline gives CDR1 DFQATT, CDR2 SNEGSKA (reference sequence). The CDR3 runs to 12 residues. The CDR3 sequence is CSARTGTYEQYV. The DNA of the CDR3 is TGCAGTGCTAGGACAGGAACCTACGAGCAGTACGTC.

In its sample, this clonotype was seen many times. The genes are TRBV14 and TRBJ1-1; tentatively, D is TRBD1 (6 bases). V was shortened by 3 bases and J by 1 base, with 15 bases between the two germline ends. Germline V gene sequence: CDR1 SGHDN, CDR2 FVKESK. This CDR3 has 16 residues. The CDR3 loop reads CASSQLTGKGNTEAFF. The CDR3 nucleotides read TGTGCCAGCAGCCAGTTAACAGGGAAGGGGAACACTGAAGCTTTCTTT. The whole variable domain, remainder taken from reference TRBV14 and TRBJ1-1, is EAGVTQFPSHSVIEKGQTVTLRCDPISGHDNLYWYRRVMGKEIKFLLHFVKESKQDESGMPNNRFLAERTGGTYSTLKVQPAELEDSGVYFCASSQLTGKGNTEAFFGQGTRLTVV.

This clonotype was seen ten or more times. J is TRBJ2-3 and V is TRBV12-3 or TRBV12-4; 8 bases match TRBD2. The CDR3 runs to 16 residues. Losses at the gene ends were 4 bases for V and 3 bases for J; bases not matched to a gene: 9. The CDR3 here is CASSSGLAKMTDTQYF. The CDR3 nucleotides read TGTGCCAGCAGTTCCGGACTAGCCAAAATGACAGATACGCAGTATTTT.

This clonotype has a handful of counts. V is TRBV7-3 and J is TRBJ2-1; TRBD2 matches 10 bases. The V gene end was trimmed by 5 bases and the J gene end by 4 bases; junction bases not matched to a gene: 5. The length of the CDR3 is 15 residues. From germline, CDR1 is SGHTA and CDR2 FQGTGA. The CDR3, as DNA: TGTGCCAGCAGCGTTCTAGCGGGGGTTTACAATGAGCAGTTCTTC. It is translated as CASSVLAGVYNEQFF.

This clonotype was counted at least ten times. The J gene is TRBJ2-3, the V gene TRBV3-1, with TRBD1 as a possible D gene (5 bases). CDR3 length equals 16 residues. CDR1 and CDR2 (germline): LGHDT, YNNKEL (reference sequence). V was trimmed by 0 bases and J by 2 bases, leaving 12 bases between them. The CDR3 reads CASSQDNRRFTDTQYF. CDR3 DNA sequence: TGTGCCAGCAGCCAAGATAACAGGAGATTCACAGATACGCAGTATTTT.

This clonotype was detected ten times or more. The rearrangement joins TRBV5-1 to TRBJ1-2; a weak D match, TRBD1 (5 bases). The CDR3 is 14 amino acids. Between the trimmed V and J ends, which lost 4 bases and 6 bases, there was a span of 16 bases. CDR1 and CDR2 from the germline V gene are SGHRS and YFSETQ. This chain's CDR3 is CASSPGPPSDGYTF. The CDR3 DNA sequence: TGCGCCAGCAGCCCGGGACCTCCCTCCGATGGCTACACCTTC.

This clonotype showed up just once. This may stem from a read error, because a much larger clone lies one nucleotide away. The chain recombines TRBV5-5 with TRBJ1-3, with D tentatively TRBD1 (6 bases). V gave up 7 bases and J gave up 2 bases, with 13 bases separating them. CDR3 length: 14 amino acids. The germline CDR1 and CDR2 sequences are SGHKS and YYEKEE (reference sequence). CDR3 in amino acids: CASEGTNPGNTIYF. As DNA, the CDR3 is TGTGCCAGCGAAGGGACAAACCCTGGAAACACCATATATTTT.

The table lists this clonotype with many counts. CDR3 protein: CASARWGTEAFF. CDR3 coding DNA: TGTGCCAGCGCGAGGTGGGGCACTGAAGCTTTCTTT. The rearrangement joins TRBV27 to TRBJ1-1; D gene uncertain. The CDR3 sequence is 12 residues long. Trimming stripped 8 bases from V and 4 bases from J, with 11 bases between. The V gene's germline CDR1 is MNHEY and CDR2 SMNVEV (reference sequence).

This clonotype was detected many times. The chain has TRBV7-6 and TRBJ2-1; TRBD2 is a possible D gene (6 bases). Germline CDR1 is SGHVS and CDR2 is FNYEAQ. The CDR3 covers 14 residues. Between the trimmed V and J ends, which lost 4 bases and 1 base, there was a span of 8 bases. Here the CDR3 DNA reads TGTGCCAGCAGCTCGACTAGATCCTACAATGAGCAGTTCTTC. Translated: CASSSTRSYNEQFF.

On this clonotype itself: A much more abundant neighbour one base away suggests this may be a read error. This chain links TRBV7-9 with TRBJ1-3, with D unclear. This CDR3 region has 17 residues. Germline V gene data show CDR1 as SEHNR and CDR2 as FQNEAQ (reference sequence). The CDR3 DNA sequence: TGTGCCAGCAGATTAGCGAACGGGGTTCAGCCTGGAAACACCATATATTTT. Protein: CASRLANGVQPGNTIYF. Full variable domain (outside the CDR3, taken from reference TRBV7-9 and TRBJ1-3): DTGVSQNPRHKITKRGQNVTFRCDPISEHNRLYWYRQTLGQGPEFLTYFQNEAQLEKSRLLSDRFSAERPKGSFSTLEIQRTEQGDSAMYLCASRLANGVQPGNTIYFGEGSWLTVV.

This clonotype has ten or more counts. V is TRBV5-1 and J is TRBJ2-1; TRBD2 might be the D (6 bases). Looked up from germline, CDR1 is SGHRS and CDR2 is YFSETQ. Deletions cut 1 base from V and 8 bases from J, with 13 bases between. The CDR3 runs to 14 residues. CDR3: CASSLSLAWDEQFF. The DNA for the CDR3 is TGCGCCAGCAGCTTGTCGCTAGCGTGGGATGAGCAGTTCTTC. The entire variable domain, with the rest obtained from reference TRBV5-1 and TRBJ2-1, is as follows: KAGVTQTPRYLIKTRGQQVTLSCSPISGHRSVSWYQQTPGQGLQFLFEYFSETQRNKGNFPGRFSGRQFSNSRSEMNVSTLELGDSALYLCASSLSLAWDEQFFGPGTRLTVL.

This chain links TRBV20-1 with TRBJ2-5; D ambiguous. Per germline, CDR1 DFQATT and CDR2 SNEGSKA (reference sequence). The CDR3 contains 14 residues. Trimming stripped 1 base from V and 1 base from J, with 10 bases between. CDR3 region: CSARASDGQETQYF. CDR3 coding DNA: TGCAGTGCTAGAGCCTCCGACGGCCAAGAGACCCAGTACTTC.

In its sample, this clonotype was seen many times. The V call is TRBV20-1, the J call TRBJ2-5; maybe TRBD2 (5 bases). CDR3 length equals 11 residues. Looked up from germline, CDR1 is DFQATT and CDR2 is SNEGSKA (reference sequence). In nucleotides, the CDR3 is TGCACCGCTAGCACACAAGAGACCCAGTACTTC. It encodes CTASTQETQYF.

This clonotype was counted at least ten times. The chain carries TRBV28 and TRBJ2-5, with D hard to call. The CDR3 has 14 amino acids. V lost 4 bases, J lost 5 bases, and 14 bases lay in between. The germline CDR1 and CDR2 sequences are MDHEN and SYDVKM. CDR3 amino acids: CASSSTTVKETQYF. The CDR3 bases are TGTGCCAGCAGTTCAACGACGGTGAAGGAGACCCAGTACTTC.

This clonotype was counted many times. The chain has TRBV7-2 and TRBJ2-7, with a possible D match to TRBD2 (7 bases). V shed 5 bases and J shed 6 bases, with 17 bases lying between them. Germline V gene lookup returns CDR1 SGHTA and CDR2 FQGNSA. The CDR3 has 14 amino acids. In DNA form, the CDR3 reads TGTGCCAGCAGCGCCTGGGGGGGCAGGGTCGAGCAGTACTTC. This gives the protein CASSAWGGRVEQYF.

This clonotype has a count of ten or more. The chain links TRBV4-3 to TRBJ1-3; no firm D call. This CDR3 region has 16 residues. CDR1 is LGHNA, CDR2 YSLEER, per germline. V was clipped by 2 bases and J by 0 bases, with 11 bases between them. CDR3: CASSQSDGGSGNTIYF. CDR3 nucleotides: TGCGCCAGCAGCCAATCCGACGGAGGCTCTGGAAACACCATATATTTT.

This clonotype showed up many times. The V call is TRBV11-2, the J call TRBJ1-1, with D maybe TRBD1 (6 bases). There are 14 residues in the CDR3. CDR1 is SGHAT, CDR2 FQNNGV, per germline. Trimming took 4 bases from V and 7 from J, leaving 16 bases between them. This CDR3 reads CASSSERTALEAFF. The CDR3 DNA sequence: TGTGCCAGCAGCTCCGAACGGACAGCACTTGAAGCTTTCTTT. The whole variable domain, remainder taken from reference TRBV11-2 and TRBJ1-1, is EAGVAQSPRYKIIEKRQSVAFWCNPISGHATLYWYQQILGQGPKLLIQFQNNGVVDDSQLPKDRFSAERLKGVDSTLKIQPAKLEDSAVYLCASSSERTALEAFFGQGTRLTVV.

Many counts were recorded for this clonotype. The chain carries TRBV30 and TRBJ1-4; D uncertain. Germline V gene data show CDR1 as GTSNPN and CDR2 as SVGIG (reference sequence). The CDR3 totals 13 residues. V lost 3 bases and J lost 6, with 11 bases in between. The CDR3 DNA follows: TGTGCCTGGAGCCGTCGGGCTGATGAAAAACTGTTTTTT. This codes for CAWSRRADEKLFF.

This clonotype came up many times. This CDR3 reads CASNRQGSTDTQYF. The CDR3 DNA reads as TGTGCCAGCAACCGACAGGGGAGCACAGATACGCAGTATTTT. The chain carries TRBV6-1 and TRBJ2-3; TRBD1 matches 8 bases. V shed 7 bases and J 0 bases; nucleotides not matched to a gene: 3. There are 14 residues in the CDR3. The V gene's germline CDR1 is MNHNS and CDR2 SASEGT.

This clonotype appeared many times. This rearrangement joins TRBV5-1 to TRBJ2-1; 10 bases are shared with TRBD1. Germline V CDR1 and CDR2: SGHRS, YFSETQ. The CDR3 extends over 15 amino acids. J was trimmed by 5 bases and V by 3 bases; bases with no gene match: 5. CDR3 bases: TGCGCCAGCAGCTGGGGGACAGGGGTAAACAATGAGCAGTTCTTC. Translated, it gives CASSWGTGVNNEQFF.

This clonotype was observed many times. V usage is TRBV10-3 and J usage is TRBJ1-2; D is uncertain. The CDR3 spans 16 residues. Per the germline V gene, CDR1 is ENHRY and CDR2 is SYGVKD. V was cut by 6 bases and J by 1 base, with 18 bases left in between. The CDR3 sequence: CAIRPSGIRDNYGYTF. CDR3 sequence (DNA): TGTGCCATCAGACCTTCTGGCATCCGGGATAACTATGGCTACACCTTC.

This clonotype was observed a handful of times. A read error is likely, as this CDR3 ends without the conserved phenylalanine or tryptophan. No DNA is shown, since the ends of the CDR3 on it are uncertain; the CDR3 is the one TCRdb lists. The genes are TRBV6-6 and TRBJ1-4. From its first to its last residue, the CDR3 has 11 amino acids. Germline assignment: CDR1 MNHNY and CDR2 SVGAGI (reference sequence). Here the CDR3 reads CASSYIRNRPV.

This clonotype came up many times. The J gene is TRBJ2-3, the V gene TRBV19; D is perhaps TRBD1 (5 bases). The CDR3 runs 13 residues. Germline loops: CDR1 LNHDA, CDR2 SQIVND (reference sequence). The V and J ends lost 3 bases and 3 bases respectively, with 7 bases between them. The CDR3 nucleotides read TGTGCCAGTAGTATGCAGGGAACAGATACGCAGTATTTT. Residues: CASSMQGTDTQYF.

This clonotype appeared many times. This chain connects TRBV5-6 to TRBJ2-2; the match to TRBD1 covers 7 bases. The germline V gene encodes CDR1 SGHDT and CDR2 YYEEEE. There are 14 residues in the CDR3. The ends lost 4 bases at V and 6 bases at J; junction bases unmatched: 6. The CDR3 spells CASSLTGRAGELFF. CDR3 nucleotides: TGTGCCAGCAGCCTGACAGGGAGAGCCGGGGAGCTGTTTTTT.

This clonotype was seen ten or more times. The CDR3 spells CASSKAISVLKEVTIYF. CDR3 nucleotide sequence: TGTGCCAGCAGCAAAGCGATATCAGTACTCAAGGAGGTCACCATATATTTT. The gene calls are TRBV21-1 and TRBJ1-3. TRBV21-1 constitutes a pseudogene. This CDR3 has 17 residues.

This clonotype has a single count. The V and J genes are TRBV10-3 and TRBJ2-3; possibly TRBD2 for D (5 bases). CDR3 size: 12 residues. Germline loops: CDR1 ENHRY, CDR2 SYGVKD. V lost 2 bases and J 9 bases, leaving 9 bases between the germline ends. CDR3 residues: CAISENPGTQYF. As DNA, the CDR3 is TGTGCCATCAGTGAGAACCCGGGGACGCAGTATTTT.

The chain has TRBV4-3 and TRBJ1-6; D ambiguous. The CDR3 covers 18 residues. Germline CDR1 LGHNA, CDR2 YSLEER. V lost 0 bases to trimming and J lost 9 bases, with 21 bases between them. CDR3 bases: TGCGCCAGCAGCCAAGATCCGGGGTTTCGGGATAGTCCTTCACCCCTCCACTTT. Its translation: CASSQDPGFRDSPSPLHF.

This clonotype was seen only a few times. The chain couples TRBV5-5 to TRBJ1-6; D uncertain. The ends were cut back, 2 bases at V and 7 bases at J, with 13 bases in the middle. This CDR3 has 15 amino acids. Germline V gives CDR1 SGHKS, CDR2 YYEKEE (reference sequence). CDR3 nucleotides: TGTGCCAGCAGCTTTGGGATCCGAGGGAATTCACCCCTCCACTTT. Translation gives CASSFGIRGNSPLHF.